This T cell receptor (beta chain) was observed in a study of T cell changes during pregnancy in multiple sclerosis. Trimming removed 0 bases at V and 5 bases at J, with 10 bases between. CDR1 and CDR2 (germline): LNHNV, YYDKDF (reference sequence). CDR3 length: 15 residues. Method: immunoSEQ multiplex PCR; TCRdb's copy keeps in-frame clones and lacks some. The data hold some 30,000 clones, with approximately 88% observed a single time. This chain joins TRBV15 and TRBJ1-4, with D tentatively TRBD1 (5 bases). The clonotype comes from a female donor with multiple sclerosis, enrolled in a pregnancy study. The sequencing used CD8+ T cells from peripheral blood mononuclear cells, collected before pregnancy. DNA for the CDR3: TGTGCCACCAGCAGAGATGGGGCGGAAAATGAAAAACTGTTTTTT. It translates to CATSRDGAENEKLFF. The whole variable domain, filled in from reference TRBV15 and TRBJ1-4, reads DAMVIQNPRYQVTQFGKPVTLSCSQTLNHNVMYWYQQKSSQAPKLLFHYYDKDFNNEADTPDNFQSRRPNTSFCFLDIRSPGLGDTAMYLCATSRDGAENEKLFFGSGTQLSVL.